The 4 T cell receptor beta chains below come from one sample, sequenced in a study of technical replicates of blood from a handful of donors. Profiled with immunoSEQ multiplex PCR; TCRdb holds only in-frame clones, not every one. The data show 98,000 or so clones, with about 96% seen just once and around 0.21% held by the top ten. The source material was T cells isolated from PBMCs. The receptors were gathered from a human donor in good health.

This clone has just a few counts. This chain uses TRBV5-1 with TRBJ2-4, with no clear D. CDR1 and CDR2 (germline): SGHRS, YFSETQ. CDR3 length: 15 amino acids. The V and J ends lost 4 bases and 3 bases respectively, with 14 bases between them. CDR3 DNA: TGCGCCAGCAGCCCCCCCCGAGCCCTCAAAAACATTCAGTACTTC. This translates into CASSPPRALKNIQYF.

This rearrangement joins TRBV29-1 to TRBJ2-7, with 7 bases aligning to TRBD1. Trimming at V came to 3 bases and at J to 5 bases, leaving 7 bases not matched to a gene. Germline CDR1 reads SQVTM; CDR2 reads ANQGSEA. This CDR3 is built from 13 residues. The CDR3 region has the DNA TGCAGCGTTGACGGCAGGGGGACGCACGAGCAGTACTTC. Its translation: CSVDGRGTHEQYF.

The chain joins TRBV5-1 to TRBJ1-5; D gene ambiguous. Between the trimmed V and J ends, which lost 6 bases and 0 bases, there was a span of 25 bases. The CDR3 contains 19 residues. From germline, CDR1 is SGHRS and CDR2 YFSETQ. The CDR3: CASKPFLGSLRVSNQPQHF. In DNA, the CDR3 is TGCGCCAGCAAACCCTTCCTCGGGAGTTTAAGGGTTAGCAATCAGCCCCAGCATTTT.

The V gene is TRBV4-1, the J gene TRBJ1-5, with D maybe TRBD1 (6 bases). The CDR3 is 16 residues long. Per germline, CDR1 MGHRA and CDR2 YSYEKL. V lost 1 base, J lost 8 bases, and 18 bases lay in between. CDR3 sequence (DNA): TGCGCCAGCAGCCAAGCCCCCAGGGGTACATTCAAGCCCCAGCATTTT. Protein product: CASSQAPRGTFKPQHF.